This T cell receptor beta chain was recovered during a study of T cell clones after liver transplantation. In the study overall: Subjects received no induction therapy and standard immunosuppression until randomization at 12-24 months post-transplant.

Overall study findings and caveats: Compared with third party-reactive sequences, donor-reactive ones declined more, independent of withdrawal success. Migration into the graft, not deletion, may explain lost graft donor-reactive T cells. In a couple of subjects, few donor cells limited the measurable donor-reactive repertoire.

The CDR3 contains 12 residues. In germline, CDR1 is ENHRY, CDR2 SYGVKD. The V end was cut by 4 bases, the J end by 4 bases, with 8 bases between. In the case of this clone: The antigen is unknown.

The method was immunoSEQ multiplex PCR; TCRdb's version includes in-frame clones alone and lacks a portion of them. The sample consists of 50,000 to 60,000 clones, approximately 77% of them appearing once. Material: CD4+ T cells from blood, obtained at the 22-month timepoint. This sequence was found in a human patient who received a liver transplant. The graft donor may account for some of the T cells. The chain uses TRBV10-3 and TRBJ2-7, with D hard to call. DNA for the CDR3: TGTGCCATCAGTGCTAGAGCATACGAGCAGTACTTC. This codes for CAISARAYEQYF.